This T cell receptor beta chain was captured in a study of blood T cell repertoires in COVID-19 (dated by TCRdb to 2019 to 2021). In terms of the full investigation: Samples covering the acute and convalescent phases of COVID-19 were provided by collaborators in the United States, Italy and Spain. Samples were obtained from the ongoing ImmuneRACE study (first 160 participants) and from about 1,300 subjects provided by 6 global collaborators. The sample metadata nearly always contained a de-identified subject ID, COVID-19 status, age in years and sex. Subjects who had been exposed to COVID-19, were actively infected with it, or had recovered from it provided the deeply sampled blood TCRbeta repertoires that made up the dataset. The prospective study material was composed of cDNA or gDNA derived from T cells, B-cell-depleted T cells, or PBMCs. Where available, HLA class I and class II types were taken from metadata supplied by the sample provider and were not determined by assay-based typing. The repertoires were released in a freely available public database intended as a resource for research on the immune response to SARS-CoV-2. The paper's findings and limits, for the study overall: The quantity of clinical and demographic metadata differed by source and by participant and was supplied without curation.

Concerning this clone itself: Its specific antigen is unknown. No base quality values were provided; no much bigger clone lies one nucleotide off.

Whole blood was collected in K2EDTA tubes by collaborating institutions according to the institutions' own protocols. For TCRbeta analysis, collaborators shipped samples in one of three forms: frozen whole blood, isolated PBMCs, or DNA extracted from either of those sample types. TCRbeta CDR3 regions were amplified from genomic DNA using the immunoSEQ Assay, a bias-controlled multiplex PCR. The authors' pipeline ran thus. Within the assay, amplification of reference gene primers was used to estimate how many nucleated cells each sample contained. To quantify the absolute abundance of each unique TCRbeta CDR3 rearrangement, sequence reads were collapsed and filtered. Productive Simpson clonality was computed per sample as the square root of Simpson's diversity index over productive rearrangements. In its TCRdb copy, this immuneACCESS table keeps in-frame sequences only and misses some clones. Where compared with another copy, unresolved V genes explain less than half of these, and the others have no known cause. Clone size and V and J calls were adopted from that table, with D and trimming inferred from the DNA. Recorded for this sample are tens of thousands of clones; around four fifths of them occurred a single time. Roughly 12% of the sample is taken by the ten largest.

The CDR3, cysteine through phenylalanine, is 16 amino acids long. CDR3 DNA is the only sequence kept; it has 48 bases, read in frame from the first base. Sequences ENHRY (CDR1) and SYGVKD (CDR2) are obtained from the germline V gene. Trimming takes 9 bases off V and 8 bases off J; junction bases not matched to a gene: 16. The sequence links TRBV10-3 to TRBJ2-2; 9 nucleotides in the junction match TRBD1. The sequenced sample consisted of peripheral blood. The TCR originated in a human donor in a cohort sampled during active COVID-19. The CDR3 protein: CAISPGQGEGTGELFF. The DNA is TGTGCCATTAGCCCGGGACAGGGAGAGGGGACTGGGGAGCTGTTTTTT.